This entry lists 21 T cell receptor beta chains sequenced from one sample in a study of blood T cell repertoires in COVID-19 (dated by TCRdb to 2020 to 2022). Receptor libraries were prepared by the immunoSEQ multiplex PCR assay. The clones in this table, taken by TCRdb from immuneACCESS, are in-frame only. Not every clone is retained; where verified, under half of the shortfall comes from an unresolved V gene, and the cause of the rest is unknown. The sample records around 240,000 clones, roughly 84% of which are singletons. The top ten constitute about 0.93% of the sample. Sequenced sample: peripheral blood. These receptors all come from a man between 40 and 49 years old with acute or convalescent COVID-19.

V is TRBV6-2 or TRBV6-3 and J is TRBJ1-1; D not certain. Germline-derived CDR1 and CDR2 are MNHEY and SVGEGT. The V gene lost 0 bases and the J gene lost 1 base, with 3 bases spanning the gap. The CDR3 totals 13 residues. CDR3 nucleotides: TGTGCCAGCAGTTACTCGCGGAACACTGAAGCTTTCTTT. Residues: CASSYSRNTEAFF.

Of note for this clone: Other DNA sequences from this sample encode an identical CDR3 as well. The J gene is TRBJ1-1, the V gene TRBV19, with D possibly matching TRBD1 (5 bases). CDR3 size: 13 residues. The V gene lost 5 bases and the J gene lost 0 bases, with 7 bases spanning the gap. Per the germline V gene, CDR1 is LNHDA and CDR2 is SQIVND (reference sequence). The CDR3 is CASSSQVNTEAFF. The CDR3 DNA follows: TGTGCCAGTAGTTCACAGGTGAACACTGAAGCTTTCTTT.

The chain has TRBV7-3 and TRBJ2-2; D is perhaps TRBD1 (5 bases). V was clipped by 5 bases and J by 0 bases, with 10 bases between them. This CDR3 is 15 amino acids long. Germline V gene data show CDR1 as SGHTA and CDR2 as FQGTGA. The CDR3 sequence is CASSLLGPNTGELFF. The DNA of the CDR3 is TGTGCCAGCAGCCTTTTGGGGCCGAACACCGGGGAGCTGTTTTTT.

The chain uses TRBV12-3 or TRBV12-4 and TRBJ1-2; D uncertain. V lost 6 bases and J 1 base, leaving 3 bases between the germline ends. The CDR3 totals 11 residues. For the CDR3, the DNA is TGTGCCAGCAGCCTTAACTATGGCTACACCTTC. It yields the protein CASSLNYGYTF.

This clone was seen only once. CDR3 in DNA: TGTGCCAGCAGAGCTACCGGGACAGTATCCTACGAGCAGTACTTC. Translation: CASRATGTVSYEQYF. The chain joins TRBV7-2 to TRBJ2-7, with 7 positions matching TRBD1. The germline V gene encodes CDR1 SGHTA and CDR2 FQGNSA. J gave up 1 base and V 6 bases, and 9 bases lay outside the gene matches. The CDR3 covers 15 residues.

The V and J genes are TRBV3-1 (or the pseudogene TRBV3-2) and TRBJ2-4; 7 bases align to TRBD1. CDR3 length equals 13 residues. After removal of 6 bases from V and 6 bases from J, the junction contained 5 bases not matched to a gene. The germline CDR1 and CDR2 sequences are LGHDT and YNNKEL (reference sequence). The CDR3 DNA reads TGTGCCAGCAGTCTCCGGGACAGAAACATTCAGTACTTC. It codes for CASSLRDRNIQYF.

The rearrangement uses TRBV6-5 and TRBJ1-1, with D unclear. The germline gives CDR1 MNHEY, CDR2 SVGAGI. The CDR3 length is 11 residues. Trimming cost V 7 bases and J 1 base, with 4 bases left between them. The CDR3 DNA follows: TGTGCCAGCACCAAGAACACTGAAGCTTTCTTT. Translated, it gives CASTKNTEAFF.

The CDR3 region is CASSLVGDSNQPQHF. In DNA form, the CDR3 reads TGCGCCAGCAGCTTGGTTGGAGACAGCAATCAGCCCCAGCATTTT. This rearrangement joins TRBV5-1 to TRBJ1-5, with D hard to call. V dropped 0 bases and J dropped 1 base, with 8 bases sitting between them. The CDR3 sequence is 15 residues long. Germline CDR1 SGHRS, CDR2 YFSETQ.

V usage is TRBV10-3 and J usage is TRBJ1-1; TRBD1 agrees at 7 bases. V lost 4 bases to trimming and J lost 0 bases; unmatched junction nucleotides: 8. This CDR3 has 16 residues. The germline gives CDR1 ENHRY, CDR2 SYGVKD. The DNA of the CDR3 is TGTGCCATCAGTGCCTACTCGGGACAGTTGAACACTGAAGCTTTCTTT. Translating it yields CAISAYSGQLNTEAFF.

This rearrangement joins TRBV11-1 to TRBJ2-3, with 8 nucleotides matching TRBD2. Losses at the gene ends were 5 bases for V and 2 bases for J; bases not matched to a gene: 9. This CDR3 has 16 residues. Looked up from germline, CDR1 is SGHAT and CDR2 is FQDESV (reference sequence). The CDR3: CASSPGTRGVTDTQYF. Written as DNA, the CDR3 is TGTGCCAGCAGCCCCGGGACTAGGGGAGTCACAGATACGCAGTATTTT. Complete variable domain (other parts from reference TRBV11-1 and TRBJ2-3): EAEVAQSPRYKITEKSQAVAFWCDPISGHATLYWYRQILGQGPELLVQFQDESVVDDSQLPKDRFSAERLKGVDSTLKIQPAELGDSAMYLCASSPGTRGVTDTQYFGPGTRLTVL.

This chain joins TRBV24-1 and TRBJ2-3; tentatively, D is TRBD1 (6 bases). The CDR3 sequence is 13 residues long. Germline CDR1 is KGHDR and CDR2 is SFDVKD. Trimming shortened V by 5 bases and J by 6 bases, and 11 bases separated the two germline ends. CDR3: CATSAQGTDTQYF. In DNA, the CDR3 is TGTGCCACCAGTGCTCAGGGGACCGATACGCAGTATTTT.

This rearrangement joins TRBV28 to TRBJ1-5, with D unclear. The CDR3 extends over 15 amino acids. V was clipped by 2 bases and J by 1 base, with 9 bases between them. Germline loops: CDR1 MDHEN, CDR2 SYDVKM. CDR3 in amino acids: CASSLRSGSNQPQHF. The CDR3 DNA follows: TGTGCCAGCAGTTTAAGGTCGGGGAGCAATCAGCCCCAGCATTTT.

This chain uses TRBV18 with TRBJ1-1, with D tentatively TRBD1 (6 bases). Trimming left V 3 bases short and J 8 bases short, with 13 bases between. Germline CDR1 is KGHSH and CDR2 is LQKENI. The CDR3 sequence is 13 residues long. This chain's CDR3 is CASSPGQIEEAFF. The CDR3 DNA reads TGTGCCAGCTCACCCGGACAGATTGAGGAAGCTTTCTTT. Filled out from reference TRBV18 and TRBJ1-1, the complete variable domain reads NAGVMQNPRHLVRRRGQEARLRCSPMKGHSHVYWYRQLPEEGLKFMVYLQKENIIDESGMPKERFSAEFPKEGPSILRIQQVVRGDSAAYFCASSPGQIEEAFFGQGTRLTVV.

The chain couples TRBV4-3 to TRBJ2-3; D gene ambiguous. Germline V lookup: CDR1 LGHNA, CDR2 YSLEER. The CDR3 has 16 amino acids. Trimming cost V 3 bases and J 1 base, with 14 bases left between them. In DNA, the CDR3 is TGCGCCAGCAGCCAGCGACTTAACTGGGGCACAGATACGCAGTATTTT. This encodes CASSQRLNWGTDTQYF.

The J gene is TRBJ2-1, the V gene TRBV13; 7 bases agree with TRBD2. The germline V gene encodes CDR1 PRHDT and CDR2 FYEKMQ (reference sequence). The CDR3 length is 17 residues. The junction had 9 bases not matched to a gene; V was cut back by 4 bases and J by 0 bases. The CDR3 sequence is CASSSLSGFASYNEQFF. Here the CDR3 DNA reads TGTGCCAGCAGCTCCCTTAGCGGGTTTGCCTCCTACAATGAGCAGTTCTTC.

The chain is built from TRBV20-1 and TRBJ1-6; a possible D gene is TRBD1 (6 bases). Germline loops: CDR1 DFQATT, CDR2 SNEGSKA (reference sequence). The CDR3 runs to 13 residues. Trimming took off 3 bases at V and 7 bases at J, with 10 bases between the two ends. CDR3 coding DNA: TGCAGTGCTAGTAGTCAGGGGAATTCACCCCTCCACTTT. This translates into CSASSQGNSPLHF.

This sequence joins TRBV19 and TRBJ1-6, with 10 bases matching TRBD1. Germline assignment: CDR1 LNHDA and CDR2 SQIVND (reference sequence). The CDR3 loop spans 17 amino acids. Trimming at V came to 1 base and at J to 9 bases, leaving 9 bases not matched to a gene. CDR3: CASSIALPGTGVSPLHF. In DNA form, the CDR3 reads TGTGCCAGTAGTATAGCCCTACCGGGGACAGGGGTTTCACCCCTCCACTTT.

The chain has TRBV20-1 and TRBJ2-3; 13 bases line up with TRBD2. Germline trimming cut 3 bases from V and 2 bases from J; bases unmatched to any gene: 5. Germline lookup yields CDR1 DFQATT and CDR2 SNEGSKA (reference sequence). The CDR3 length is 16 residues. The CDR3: CSASKTSGGTTDTQYF. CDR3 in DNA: TGCAGTGCTAGTAAGACTAGCGGGGGGACCACAGATACGCAGTATTTT.

CDR3 amino acids: CASSLDAGLNNSPLHF. In nucleotides, the CDR3 is TGTGCCAGCAGCCTCGATGCAGGGTTAAATAATTCACCCCTCCACTTT. The chain uses TRBV5-6 and TRBJ1-6; a possible D gene is TRBD1 (5 bases). CDR1 and CDR2 from the germline V gene are SGHDT and YYEEEE. CDR3 length: 16 residues. V was trimmed by 4 bases and J by 5 bases, leaving 16 bases between them.

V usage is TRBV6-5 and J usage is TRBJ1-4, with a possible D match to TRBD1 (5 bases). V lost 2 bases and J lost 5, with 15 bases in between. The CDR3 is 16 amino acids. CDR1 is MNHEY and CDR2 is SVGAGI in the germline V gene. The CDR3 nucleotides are TGTGCCAGCAGTTACGGGGGGGTAAAAGGAAATGAAAAACTGTTTTTT. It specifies CASSYGGVKGNEKLFF.

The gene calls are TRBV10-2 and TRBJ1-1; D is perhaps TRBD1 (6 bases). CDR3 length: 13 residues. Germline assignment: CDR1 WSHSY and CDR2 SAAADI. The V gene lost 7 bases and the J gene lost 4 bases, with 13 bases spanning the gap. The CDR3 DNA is TGCGCCAGCAAAACAGGGTGGGCCACTGAAGCTTTCTTT. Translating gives CASKTGWATEAFF.